This T cell receptor (beta chain) was identified during a study of early T cells in non-severe SARS-CoV-2 infection. Unique molecular identifiers were attached to individual cDNA molecules. MiXCR, applied by TCRdb to the 5' RACE reads, yields one record per CDR3 protein. Among approximately 50,000 distinct CDR3 sequences, about 10% were seen once, and the ten largest hold about 7.7%. Sequenced: whole blood. The source of this sequence is an adult who was a healthcare worker with PCR-confirmed SARS-CoV-2 infection or an uninfected control (not recorded which).

The CDR3 protein is CASGEGGLPYEQYF. CDR3 nucleotide sequence: TGTGCCAGCGGAGAGGGGGGGTTACCCTACGAGCAGTACTTC. The chain combines TRBV7-9 with TRBJ2-7; D possibly corresponds to TRBD2 (7 bases). Trimming took off 8 bases at V and 2 bases at J, with 16 bases between the two ends. The germline CDR1 and CDR2 sequences are SEHNR and FQNEAQ (reference sequence). The CDR3 runs to 14 residues.